This TCR beta chain came from a study of cytomegalovirus exposure and HLA in healthy donors. General study results and limits: Roughly uniform depth of sequencing across donors was assumed in presence/absence analyses. Segments of the TCR beta V type were, in most cases, productive about 87% or about 30% of the time in an earlier analysis.

Trimming removed 6 bases from V and 5 bases from J; junction bases left unmatched: 12. The CDR3 extends over 15 amino acids. In germline, CDR1 is MNHEY, CDR2 SVGAGI. PCR employed 60 Vbeta and 13 Jbeta primers. The method was immunoSEQ multiplex PCR; TCRdb's version includes in-frame clones alone and lacks a portion of them. The sample shows 150,000 to 200,000 clones, 80% of them seen only once. Of note for this clone: Antigen specificity is unknown.

The chain couples TRBV6-5 to TRBJ1-2; 7 bases line up with TRBD1. Input material: PBMCs. This sequence was found in a girl between 10 and 17 years old in good health and CMV-seropositive. The CDR3 sequence is CASSPDREIGYGYTF. As DNA, the CDR3 is TGTGCCAGCAGCCCCGACAGGGAGATTGGATATGGCTACACCTTC.